This TCR beta chain is from a study of CD8+ T cells in alopecia areata. In its sample, this clone was seen a few times. Treatment denoted: oral pan-JAK inhibitor, 5-10 mg twice daily. After isolation, RNA underwent reverse transcription to generate cDNA as the sequencing template. TCRdb's copy holds only in-frame clones and misses some; the assay was immunoSEQ multiplex PCR. Among roughly 210,000 clones listed, 40% to 45% were seen once. CDR1 and CDR2 from the germline V gene are LGHNA and YNFKEQ. The CDR3 has 15 amino acids. The V end lost 1 base, the J end lost 4 bases, and 14 bases lay between the germline ends.

This sample comprised CD4+ T cells sorted from blood, obtained at approximately week 36, from a patient treated with tofacitinib. The chain employs TRBV4-2 and TRBJ2-7; D unclear. The TCR sequence derives from a human donor with alopecia areata. The CDR3 loop reads CASSQVRLVGYEQYF. DNA for the CDR3: TGTGCCAGCAGCCAAGTGCGACTGGTAGGTTACGAGCAGTACTTC.